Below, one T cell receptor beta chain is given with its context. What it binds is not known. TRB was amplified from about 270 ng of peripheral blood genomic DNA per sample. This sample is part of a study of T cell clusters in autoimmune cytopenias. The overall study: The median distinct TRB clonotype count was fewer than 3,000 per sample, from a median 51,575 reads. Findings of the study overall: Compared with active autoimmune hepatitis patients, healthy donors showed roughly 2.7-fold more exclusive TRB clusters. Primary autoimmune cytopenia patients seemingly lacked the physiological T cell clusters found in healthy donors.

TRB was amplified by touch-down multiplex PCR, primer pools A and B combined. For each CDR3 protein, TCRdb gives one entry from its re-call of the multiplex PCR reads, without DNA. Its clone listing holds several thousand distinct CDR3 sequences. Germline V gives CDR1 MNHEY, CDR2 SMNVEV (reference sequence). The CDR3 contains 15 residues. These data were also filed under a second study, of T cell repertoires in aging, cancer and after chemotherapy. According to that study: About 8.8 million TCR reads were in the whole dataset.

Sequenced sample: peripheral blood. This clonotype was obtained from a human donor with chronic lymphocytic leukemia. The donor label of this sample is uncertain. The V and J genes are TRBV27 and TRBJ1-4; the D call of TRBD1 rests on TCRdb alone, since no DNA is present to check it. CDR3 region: CASSLQGLPNEKLFF.